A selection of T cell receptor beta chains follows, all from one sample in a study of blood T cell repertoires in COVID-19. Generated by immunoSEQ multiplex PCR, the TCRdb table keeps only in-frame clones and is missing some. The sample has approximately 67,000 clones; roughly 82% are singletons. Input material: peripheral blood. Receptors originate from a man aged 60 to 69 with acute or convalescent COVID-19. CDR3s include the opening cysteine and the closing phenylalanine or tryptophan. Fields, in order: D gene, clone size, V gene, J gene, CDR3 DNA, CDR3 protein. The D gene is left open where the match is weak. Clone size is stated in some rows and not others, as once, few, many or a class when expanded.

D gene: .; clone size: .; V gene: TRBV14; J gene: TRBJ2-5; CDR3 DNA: TGTGCCAGCAGCCCGGCGGGTTGGGAGACCCAGTACTTC; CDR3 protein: CASSPAGWETQYF
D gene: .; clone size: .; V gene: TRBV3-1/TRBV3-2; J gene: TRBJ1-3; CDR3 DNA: TGTGCCAGCAGCCAAGTCAAAAACACCATATATTTT; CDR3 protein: CASSQVKNTIYF
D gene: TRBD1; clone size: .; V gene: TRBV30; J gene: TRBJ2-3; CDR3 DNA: TGTGCCTGGAGTGTACCGAAGGGGGCTCGGGATACGCAGTATTTT; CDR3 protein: CAWSVPKGARDTQYF
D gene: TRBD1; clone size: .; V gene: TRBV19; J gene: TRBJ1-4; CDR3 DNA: TGTGCCAGTAGCAGGGGACAGGGGTCAACGGAAAAACTGTTTTTT; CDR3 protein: CASSRGQGSTEKLFF
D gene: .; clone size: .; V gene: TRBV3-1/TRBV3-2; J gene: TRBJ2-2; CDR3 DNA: TGTGCCAGCAGCCAAGCTCCGTTTACCGGGGAGCTGTTTTTT; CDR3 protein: CASSQAPFTGELFF
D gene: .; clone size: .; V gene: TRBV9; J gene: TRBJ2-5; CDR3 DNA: TGTGCCAGCAGCGTAGGCCGGGGGAGTGAGACCCAGTACTTC; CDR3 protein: CASSVGRGSETQYF
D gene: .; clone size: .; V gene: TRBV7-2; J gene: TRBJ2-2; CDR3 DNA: TGTGCCAGCAGGATTGGAGGGCCCAACACCGGGGAGCTGTTTTTT; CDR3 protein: CASRIGGPNTGELFF
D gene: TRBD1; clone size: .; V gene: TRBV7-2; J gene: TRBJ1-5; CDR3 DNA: TGTGCCAGCAGCTTGACAGGGTCCAATCAGCCCCAGCATTTT; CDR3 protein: CASSLTGSNQPQHF
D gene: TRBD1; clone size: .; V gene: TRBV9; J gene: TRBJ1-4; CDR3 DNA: TGTGCCAGCAGCGAGTACAGGGGTTTGGGTGAAAAACTGTTTTTT; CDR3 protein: CASSEYRGLGEKLFF
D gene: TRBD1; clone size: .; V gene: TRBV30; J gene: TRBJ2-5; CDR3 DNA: TGTGCCTGGATCATGGACAGGGGGGAGACCCAGTACTTC; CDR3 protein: CAWIMDRGETQYF
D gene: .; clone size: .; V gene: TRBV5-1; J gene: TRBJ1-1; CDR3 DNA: TGCGCCAGCAGCTTGGTACAGGAGAACACTGAAGCTTTCTTT; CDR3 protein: CASSLVQENTEAFF
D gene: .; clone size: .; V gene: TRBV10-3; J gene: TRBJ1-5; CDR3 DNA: TGTGCCATCAGTGAGTCTACAGGGACTCAGCCCCAGCATTTT; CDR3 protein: CAISESTGTQPQHF
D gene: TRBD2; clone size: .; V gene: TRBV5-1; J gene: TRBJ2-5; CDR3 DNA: TGCGCCAGCAGCTTTTCCGGGGGGGAGACCCAGTACTTC; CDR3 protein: CASSFSGGETQYF
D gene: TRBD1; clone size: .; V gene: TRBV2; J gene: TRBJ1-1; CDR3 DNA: TGTGCCAGCAGTACGGACAGGGGGCTTACTGAAGCTTTCTTT; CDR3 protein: CASSTDRGLTEAFF
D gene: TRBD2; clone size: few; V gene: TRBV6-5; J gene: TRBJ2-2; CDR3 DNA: TGTGCCAGCAGTTACTCTTCGGGACTAGGTCACGGGGAGCTGTTTTTT; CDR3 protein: CASSYSSGLGHGELFF
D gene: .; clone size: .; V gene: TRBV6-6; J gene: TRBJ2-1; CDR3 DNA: TGTGCCAGCAGTCCCGACAATGAGCAGTTCTTC; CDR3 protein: CASSPDNEQFF
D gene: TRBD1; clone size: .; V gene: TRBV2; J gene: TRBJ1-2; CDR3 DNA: TGTGCCAGCAGTCGCGGGACAGCCTACACCTTC; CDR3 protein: CASSRGTAYTF